The 31 T cell receptor beta chains below come from one sample, sequenced in a study of T cell responses to AZD1222 COVID-19 vaccine. Only in-frame clones appear in the TCRdb table, and some are missing; sequencing was by immunoSEQ multiplex PCR. Among around 78,000 clones, under 90% were seen once, and the ten largest hold over 1.3%. The sequenced sample was peripheral blood, obtained 28 days after the second AZD1222 dose. All receptors come from an adult who received the AZD1222 COVID-19 vaccine.

CDR3 in DNA: TGTGCCAGCAGCCCACTTGATGAAAAACTGTTTTTT. Translated, it gives CASSPLDEKLFF. This chain links TRBV7-9 with TRBJ1-4, with D unresolved. The germline V gene encodes CDR1 SEHNR and CDR2 FQNEAQ (reference sequence). This CDR3 has 12 residues. V lost 5 bases to trimming and J lost 6 bases, with 7 bases between them.

V usage is TRBV7-8 and J usage is TRBJ2-3; D possibly corresponds to TRBD1 (6 bases). Trimming removed 4 bases from V and 1 base from J, with 21 bases in between. CDR1 is SGHVS and CDR2 is FQNEAQ in the germline V gene. This CDR3 contains 18 residues. Written as DNA, the CDR3 is TGTGCCAGCAGCTACCGAGGGGTCAGGGGACGGGGCACAGATACGCAGTATTTT. This encodes CASSYRGVRGRGTDTQYF.

The CDR3 spells CASSVGQGNTEAFF. The CDR3 nucleotides read TGCGCCAGCAGCGTGGGACAGGGAAACACTGAAGCTTTCTTT. The gene calls are TRBV5-1 and TRBJ1-1; the match to TRBD1 covers 9 bases. Germline V CDR1 and CDR2: SGHRS, YFSETQ. There are 14 residues in the CDR3. Trimming at V came to 4 bases and at J to 2 bases, leaving 3 bases not matched to a gene.

The rearrangement joins TRBV7-6 to TRBJ2-5, with 12 bases matching TRBD2. The germline gives CDR1 SGHVS, CDR2 FNYEAQ. The CDR3 spans 19 residues. Unmatched junction bases numbered 20, after V lost 5 bases and J lost 7 bases. The CDR3: CASSPLLVWASGGEVTQYF. The CDR3, as DNA: TGTGCCAGCAGCCCTCTGCTAGTGTGGGCTAGCGGGGGGGAAGTGACCCAGTACTTC.

V and J are TRBV7-2 and TRBJ2-5; 7 nucleotides line up with TRBD1. There are 15 residues in the CDR3. Germline CDR1 SGHTA, CDR2 FQGNSA. J was trimmed by 3 bases and V by 5 bases; bases with no gene match: 9. CDR3 sequence reads: CASSRHRDREETQYF. For the CDR3, the DNA is TGTGCCAGCAGCCGGCACAGGGACAGAGAAGAGACCCAGTACTTC. Full variable domain (outside the CDR3, taken from reference TRBV7-2 and TRBJ2-5): GAGVSQSPSNKVTEKGKDVELRCDPISGHTALYWYRQSLGQGLEFLIYFQGNSAPDKSGLPSDRFSAERTGGSVSTLTIQRTQQEDSAVYLCASSRHRDREETQYFGPGTRLLVL.

J is TRBJ2-7 and V is TRBV7-7; TRBD1 matches at 10 bases. The CDR3 contains 14 residues. V was clipped by 5 bases and J by 6 bases; unmatched bases: 7. Germline lookup yields CDR1 SSHAT and CDR2 FNYEAQ (reference sequence). The CDR3: CASSPGQGRSEQYF. The CDR3 DNA reads as TGTGCCAGCAGCCCGGGACAGGGGCGATCCGAGCAGTACTTC.

This chain's CDR3 is CASIPDRGDGAFF. The CDR3 DNA is TGTGCCAGCATCCCCGACAGGGGGGATGGAGCTTTCTTT. The chain carries TRBV6-5 and TRBJ1-1, with 9 nucleotides matching TRBD1. The CDR3 runs to 13 residues. Germline assignment: CDR1 MNHEY and CDR2 SVGAGI. V was clipped by 7 bases and J by 10 bases; unmatched bases: 10.

This chain uses TRBV28 with TRBJ1-2; a possible D gene is TRBD1 (6 bases). Between the trimmed V and J ends, which lost 5 bases and 4 bases, there was a span of 14 bases. Per germline, CDR1 MDHEN and CDR2 SYDVKM. The CDR3 is 14 amino acids. CDR3 protein: CASSNAGVPYGYTF. As DNA, the CDR3 is TGTGCCAGCAGTAACGCAGGGGTCCCCTATGGCTACACCTTC.

The chain employs TRBV7-6 and TRBJ2-1; D unresolved. CDR1 SGHVS and CDR2 FNYEAQ come from the germline V gene. The length of the CDR3 is 15 residues. Trimming took off 2 bases at V and 5 bases at J, with 13 bases between the two ends. CDR3 protein: CASSLLDPTNNEQFF. CDR3 nucleotides: TGTGCCAGCAGCTTACTGGACCCAACCAACAATGAGCAGTTCTTC.

The CDR3 DNA reads as TGTGCCAGCAGTCCCGGGACAGAGAGCTATGGCTACACCTTC. Translated: CASSPGTESYGYTF. The genes are TRBV27 and TRBJ1-2, with 7 bases aligning to TRBD1. V gave up 5 bases and J gave up 4 bases; unmatched junction bases: 7. Germline assignment: CDR1 MNHEY and CDR2 SMNVEV (reference sequence). There are 14 residues in the CDR3.

The CDR3 is CASSLRGGQVPSNYGYTF. CDR3 nucleotide sequence: TGTGCCAGCAGCTTAAGAGGGGGGCAAGTCCCCTCTAACTATGGCTACACCTTC. The gene calls are TRBV7-2 and TRBJ1-2; a weak D match, TRBD1 (6 bases). CDR3 length: 18 amino acids. V was clipped by 2 bases and J by 0 bases, with 19 bases between them. The germline gives CDR1 SGHTA, CDR2 FQGNSA.

This clone is a singleton in its sample. This chain connects TRBV7-3 to TRBJ1-6, with 7 positions matching TRBD1. The CDR3 extends over 14 amino acids. Germline V gene lookup returns CDR1 SGHTA and CDR2 FQGTGA. V was pared by 5 bases and J by 12 bases, with 10 bases of the junction left unmatched. The CDR3 region is CASSPGQASRPLHF. As DNA, the CDR3 is TGTGCCAGCAGCCCAGGACAGGCGTCAAGACCCCTCCACTTT. The full variable domain, completed using reference TRBV7-3 and TRBJ1-6, is GAGVSQTPSNKVTEKGKYVELRCDPISGHTALYWYRQSLGQGPEFLIYFQGTGAADDSGLPNDRFFAVRPEGSVSTLKIQRTERGDSAVYLCASSPGQASRPLHFGNGTRLTVT.

CDR3: CAWSGGTWGGTEAFF. CDR3 DNA sequence: TGTGCCTGGAGTGGGGGGACTTGGGGAGGGACTGAAGCTTTCTTT. This chain uses TRBV30 with TRBJ1-1, with a tentative D call TRBD1 (5 bases). V lost 1 base and J lost 5, with 17 bases in between. Germline CDR1 is GTSNPN and CDR2 is SVGIG (reference sequence). This CDR3 contains 15 residues.

The chain uses TRBV6-2 or TRBV6-3 and TRBJ1-1; D call uncertain. V lost 5 bases to trimming and J lost 0 bases, with 16 bases between them. The CDR3 is 16 residues long. Germline CDR1 and CDR2: MNHEY and SVGEGT. The CDR3: CASSRRGIDMNTEAFF. As DNA, the CDR3 is TGTGCCAGCAGTCGTCGGGGTATTGATATGAACACTGAAGCTTTCTTT.

This rearrangement joins TRBV28 to TRBJ1-2; D might be TRBD1 (5 bases). The CDR3 totals 13 residues. Germline V CDR1 and CDR2: MDHEN, SYDVKM. Trimming took 7 bases from V and 8 from J, leaving 17 bases between them. CDR3 region: CASKFLGLDGYTF. The CDR3 region has the DNA TGTGCCAGCAAGTTCTTGGGGCTAGACGGCTACACCTTC.

The chain recombines TRBV6-5 with TRBJ1-1; D call uncertain. CDR3 length: 15 amino acids. Germline V lookup: CDR1 MNHEY, CDR2 SVGAGI. The germline V and J ends were trimmed by 3 bases and 0 bases, with 11 bases remaining between them. The CDR3 is CASSYSYTMNTEAFF. The CDR3 DNA is TGTGCCAGCAGTTATTCCTACACGATGAACACTGAAGCTTTCTTT.

This chain uses TRBV7-9 with TRBJ1-2; D is ambiguous. Germline V CDR1 and CDR2: SEHNR, FQNEAQ (reference sequence). V lost 5 bases, J lost 3 bases, and 10 bases lay in between. The CDR3 extends over 13 amino acids. CDR3 region: CASSHKSHYGYTF. CDR3 nucleotide sequence: TGTGCCAGCAGCCATAAGTCCCACTATGGCTACACCTTC.

The rearrangement links TRBV7-9 to TRBJ1-1, with 8 nucleotides matching TRBD1. The CDR3 is 15 amino acids. Per germline, CDR1 SEHNR and CDR2 FQNEAQ (reference sequence). V dropped 4 bases and J dropped 5; count of bases not matched to a gene: 9. DNA of the CDR3: TGTGCCAGCAGCTCACGGGACAGGCAAGGGACTGAAGCTTTCTTT. Translated, it gives CASSSRDRQGTEAFF. The full variable domain, its missing parts supplied by reference TRBV7-9 and TRBJ1-1, is DTGVSQNPRHKITKRGQNVTFRCDPISEHNRLYWYRQTLGQGPEFLTYFQNEAQLEKSRLLSDRFSAERPKGSFSTLEIQRTEQGDSAMYLCASSSRDRQGTEAFFGQGTRLTVV.

The chain recombines TRBV3-1 (or the pseudogene TRBV3-2) with TRBJ2-2; no clear D. The germline V gene encodes CDR1 LGHDT and CDR2 YNNKEL (reference sequence). The CDR3 covers 13 residues. V lost 5 bases and J 3 bases, leaving 7 bases between the germline ends. The DNA for the CDR3 is TGTGCCAGCAGCATACGTTACACCGGGGAGCTGTTTTTT. Protein: CASSIRYTGELFF.

V gene TRBV7-9 combines with J gene TRBJ2-5; D is uncertain. V dropped 5 bases and J dropped 2 bases, with 0 bases sitting between them. Looked up from germline, CDR1 is SEHNR and CDR2 is FQNEAQ (reference sequence). The CDR3 extends over 10 amino acids. The CDR3 DNA sequence: TGTGCCAGCAGCCAAGAGACCCAGTACTTC. It translates to CASSQETQYF. Using reference TRBV7-9 and TRBJ2-5 for the parts outside the CDR3, the full variable domain is DTGVSQNPRHKITKRGQNVTFRCDPISEHNRLYWYRQTLGQGPEFLTYFQNEAQLEKSRLLSDRFSAERPKGSFSTLEIQRTEQGDSAMYLCASSQETQYFGPGTRLLVL.

The rearrangement joins TRBV13 to TRBJ2-1, with 8 bases matching TRBD1. Germline CDR1 PRHDT, CDR2 FYEKMQ (reference sequence). V shed 8 bases, J shed 5 bases, and the junction held 11 bases outside the gene matches. The CDR3 extends over 15 amino acids. CDR3 coding DNA: TGTGCCAGCGGCCCGGACAGGGCTCAAAACAATGAGCAGTTCTTC. Residues: CASGPDRAQNNEQFF.

V usage is TRBV12-3 or TRBV12-4 and J usage is TRBJ1-2, with unresolved D. With 3 bases removed from V and 0 bases from J, the gap between germline ends came to 5 bases. The CDR3 totals 13 residues. CDR3 in amino acids: CASSLKSNYGYTF. For the CDR3, the DNA is TGTGCCAGCAGTTTGAAGTCTAACTATGGCTACACCTTC.

This clone has only a few counts. This chain uses TRBV11-2 with TRBJ1-1, with no clear D. The CDR3 length is 13 residues. The V end was cut by 5 bases, the J end by 1 base, with 8 bases between. In germline, CDR1 is SGHAT, CDR2 FQNNGV. The CDR3 nucleotides read TGTGCCAGCAGCCCCCAGGCGAACACTGAAGCTTTCTTT. This translates into CASSPQANTEAFF.

The J gene is TRBJ2-1, the V gene TRBV9; D ambiguous. The CDR3 contains 14 residues. Trimming took off 2 bases at V and 4 bases at J, with 10 bases between the two ends. The V gene's germline CDR1 is SGDLS and CDR2 YYNGEE. The CDR3 DNA is TGTGCCAGCAGCGTGGACCCAGAGTACAATGAGCAGTTCTTC. Protein product: CASSVDPEYNEQFF.

The chain employs TRBV2 and TRBJ1-2, with 7 positions matching TRBD1. The J segment lost 3 bases and the V segment lost 6 bases, leaving 16 bases of the junction unmatched. The germline CDR1 and CDR2 sequences are SNHLY and FYNNEI. The CDR3 has 17 residues. CDR3 in DNA: TGTGCCAGCAGCGCCCTGCCGACAGGGTCACACGACTATGGCTACACCTTC. Its translation is CASSALPTGSHDYGYTF.

The chain is built from TRBV28 and TRBJ2-3; tentative D call: TRBD2 (6 bases). CDR3 size: 18 residues. CDR1 and CDR2 from the germline V gene are MDHEN and SYDVKM. The ends were cut back, 3 bases at V and 3 bases at J, with 22 bases in the middle. CDR3 sequence: CASSFPEAGPTTTDTQYF. The CDR3 DNA reads as TGTGCCAGCAGTTTCCCCGAGGCGGGGCCCACCACGACAGATACGCAGTATTTT. The full variable domain, in which reference TRBV28 and TRBJ2-3 provide the parts outside the CDR3, is DVKVTQSSRYLVKRTGEKVFLECVQDMDHENMFWYRQDPGLGLRLIYFSYDVKMKEKGDIPEGYSVSREKKERFSLILESASTNQTSMYLCASSFPEAGPTTTDTQYFGPGTRLTVL.

The chain is built from TRBV7-2 and TRBJ2-1; D tentatively reads TRBD1 or TRBD2 (7 bases each). The V gene's germline CDR1 is SGHTA and CDR2 FQGNSA. The CDR3 runs to 19 residues. V was pared by 4 bases and J by 0 bases, with 22 bases between. CDR3 DNA: TGTGCCAGCAGCTCTTGGGAGGGGGCGGGCGAGAGCTCCTACAATGAGCAGTTCTTC. This sequence encodes CASSSWEGAGESSYNEQFF.

This chain connects TRBV11-3 to TRBJ1-2; D remains unclear. The CDR3 spans 15 residues. V dropped 1 base and J dropped 0 bases, with 9 bases sitting between them. Germline CDR1 reads SGHNT; CDR2 reads YENEEA. As DNA, the CDR3 is TGTGCCAGCAGCTTAGGCGGAGGGTCTAACTATGGCTACACCTTC. The encoded protein is CASSLGGGSNYGYTF.

The rearrangement uses TRBV4-3 and TRBJ2-1; D possibly corresponds to TRBD1 (6 bases). CDR1 LGHNA and CDR2 YSLEER come from the germline V gene. Trimming removed 2 bases from V and 6 bases from J, with 23 bases in between. The CDR3 consists of 18 residues. CDR3 sequence: CASSQSRAASSRGNEQFF. CDR3 bases: TGCGCCAGCAGCCAATCTCGAGCTGCGTCTAGCAGGGGCAATGAGCAGTTCTTC.

The chain uses TRBV7-6 and TRBJ2-7; 7 nucleotides match TRBD1. V was clipped by 6 bases and J by 6 bases; unmatched bases: 8. The CDR3 is made up of 13 amino acids. Germline lookup yields CDR1 SGHVS and CDR2 FNYEAQ. The CDR3 bases are TGTGCCAGCAGTTCGACAGGGCTAGGCGAGCAGTACTTC. This translates into CASSSTGLGEQYF. Full variable domain (rest looked up from reference TRBV7-6 and TRBJ2-7): GAGVSQSPRYKVTKRGQDVALRCDPISGHVSLYWYRQALGQGPEFLTYFNYEAQQDKSGLPNDRFSAERPEGSISTLTIQRTEQRDSAMYRCASSSTGLGEQYFGPGTRLTVT.

CDR3 sequence reads: CASTWAPGQGNEQYF. As DNA, the CDR3 is TGTGCCAGCACCTGGGCACCGGGACAGGGAAACGAGCAGTACTTC. J is TRBJ2-7 and V is TRBV2, with 9 bases matching TRBD1. The CDR3 loop spans 15 amino acids. Germline V gene sequence: CDR1 SNHLY, CDR2 FYNNEI. Trimming cost V 7 bases and J 5 bases; bases outside gene matches: 12.